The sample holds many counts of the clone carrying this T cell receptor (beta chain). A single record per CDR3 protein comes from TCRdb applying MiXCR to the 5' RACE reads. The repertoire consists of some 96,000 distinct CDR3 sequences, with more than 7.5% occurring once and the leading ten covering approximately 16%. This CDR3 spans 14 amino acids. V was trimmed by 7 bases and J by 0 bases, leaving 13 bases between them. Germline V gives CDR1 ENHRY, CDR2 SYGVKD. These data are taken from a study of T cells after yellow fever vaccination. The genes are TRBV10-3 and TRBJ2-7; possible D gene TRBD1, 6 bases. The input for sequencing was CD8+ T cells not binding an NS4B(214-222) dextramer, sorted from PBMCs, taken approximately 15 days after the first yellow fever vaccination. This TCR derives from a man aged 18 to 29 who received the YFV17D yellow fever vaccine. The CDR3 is CAITPDRHSYEQYF. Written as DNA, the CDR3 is TGTGCCATCACCCCGGACAGACACTCCTACGAGCAGTACTTC.